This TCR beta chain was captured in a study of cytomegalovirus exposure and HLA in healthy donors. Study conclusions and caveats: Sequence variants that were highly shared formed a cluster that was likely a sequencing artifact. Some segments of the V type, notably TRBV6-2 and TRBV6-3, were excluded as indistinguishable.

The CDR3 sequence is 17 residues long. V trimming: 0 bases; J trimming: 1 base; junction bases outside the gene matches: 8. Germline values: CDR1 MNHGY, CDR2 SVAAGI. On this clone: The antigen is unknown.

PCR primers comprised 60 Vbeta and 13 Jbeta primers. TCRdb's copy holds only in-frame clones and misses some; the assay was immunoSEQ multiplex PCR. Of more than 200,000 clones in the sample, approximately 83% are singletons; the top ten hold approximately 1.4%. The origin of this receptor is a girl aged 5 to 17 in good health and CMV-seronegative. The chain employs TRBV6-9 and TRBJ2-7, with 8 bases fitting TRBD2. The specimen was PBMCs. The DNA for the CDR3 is TGTGCCAGCAGTTATTCCTTAGCGGGGACCCCTTCCTACGAGCAGTACTTC. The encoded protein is CASSYSLAGTPSYEQYF.